This T cell receptor beta chain was recorded in a study of PD-L1 blockade in urothelial cancer. This clone was seen more than once but under ten times. The repertoire was sequenced with immunoSEQ multiplex PCR; TCRdb's copy has only in-frame clones and lacks some. Of some 84,000 clones listed, roughly 82% are singletons. CDR3 length: 16 residues. Trimming removed 3 bases at V and 2 bases at J, with 14 bases between. Germline V gene sequence: CDR1 LNHNV, CDR2 YYDKDF (reference sequence). The TCR originated in a man aged 65 to 85 with urothelial cancer. Sequenced material: PBMCs, taken around atezolizumab (anti-PD-L1) treatment. This chain uses TRBV15 with TRBJ1-5; D perhaps matches TRBD1 (5 bases). In DNA form, the CDR3 reads TGTGCCACCAGCAGGGGCCGGGGGGAGGGCAATCAGCCCCAGCATTTT. It translates to CATSRGRGEGNQPQHF.